This section outlines one TCR beta chain sequence together with its context. No cognate antigen has been identified for it. The sample belongs to a study of CXCR3-negative and CXCR3-positive naive CD8 T cells (dated by TCRdb to about 2019). Broadly, across the study: In total, roughly 140 million TRB reads were obtained, which works out to roughly 1.5 +/- 0.3 million reads per library. The diversity and physicochemical repertoire analyses included more than ten donors pooled from two independent experiments. For the TRBV-TRBJ cluster analysis, the naive subsets came from 5 donors, while the memory cells came from 3 donors.

The CDR3 covers 12 residues, taking in both the cysteine and the phenylalanine. A DNA sequence was not provided. Via the germline V gene, CDR1 is SGDLS and CDR2 YYNGEE. The sample was run on a NextSeq 550. The Human TCR Profiling Kit (MiLaboratory) was used to make UMI-labeled 5' RACE TRB cDNA libraries. The full amount of extracted RNA was used for cDNA synthesis, and the full amount of resulting cDNA was used for PCR amplification. Libraries were prepared in parallel with an identical number of PCR cycles. Regarding the original processing steps: MIGEC and MiXCR extracted about 50,000 +/- 9,200 unique UMI-labeled TRB cDNA molecules per library, requiring at least two reads per UMI. On average, each library contained roughly 40,000 +/- 10,000 functional in-frame TRB CDR3 nucleotide clonotypes without stop codons. After each sample was downsampled to 5000 UMI-labeled TRB molecules, VDJtools was used to calculate diversity metrics such as normalized Shannon-Wiener and Chao1. For the central five CDR3 residues, VDJtools calculated physicochemical properties weighted by clonotype size, namely interaction energy, strength, volume and Kidera factor 4. Based on TCRdb reprocessing of the reads, there is one entry per CDR3 protein sequence, and DNA is missing. The V and J calls were determined by TCRdb, not by the authors. The sample's records list around 150,000 distinct CDR3 sequences. Of the sample, 0.41% falls within the top ten clones.

The paper's findings and limits, for the study overall: Comparably high repertoire diversity was found in both naive subsets, whereas much lower repertoire diversity was found in memory CD8+ T cells. TRB CDR3s from CXCR3-positive naive cells showed higher hydrophobicity (lower Kidera factor 4), lower energy, and higher strength and volume indices than CXCR3-negative naive cells. Naive CXCR3-negative and CXCR3-positive cells from the same donor showed similar TRBV-TRBJ usage, whereas memory cells showed distinct patterns. Because CXCR3 expression was partially decreased after cryopreservation, freshly isolated PBMCs were used for most assays. Because surface CD5, which is linked to self-reactivity in mice, was comparable between the naive subsets, TCR interaction strength was also inferred from TRB CDR3 physicochemical properties.

For each CD8+ T cell subset, flow sorting was done in triplicate, and roughly 330,000 cells per subset went directly into RLT lysis buffer. To exclude memory contaminants, naive CD8+ T cells were stringently defined as CD45RO-CCR7+CD27+CD95-. Using standard density gradient centrifugation, peripheral blood mononuclear cells were isolated from buffy coats. Naive CXCR3-negative and CXCR3-positive CD8+ T cells were flow-sorted on a FACSAria III. Total RNA was extracted from sorted cells with an RNeasy Mini Kit. The V and J segments used are TRBV9 and TRBJ1-1. The clonotype comes from a human donor in good health. Some clones in this sample may be carry-over from other donors' samples. The source material was naive CXCR3+ CD8+ T cells from blood. This sample's cell subset or site label indicates: CD45RO-CCR7+CD27+CD95- naive CD8+ T cells expressing CXCR3 (TNR3+). The CDR3 here reads CASSGQGAEAFF. With the portions outside the CDR3 filled from the reference TRBV9 and TRBJ1-1 genes, the complete variable region becomes DSGVTQTPKHLITATGQRVTLRCSPRSGDLSVYWYQQSLDQGLQFLIQYYNGEERAKGNILERFSAQQFPDLHSELNLSSLELGDSALYFCASSGQGAEAFFGQGTRLTVV.